The present entry profiles one T cell receptor (beta chain) with its context. What it binds is unknown. The junction departs from germline at one end; a sequencing error may be responsible. Germline V lookup: CDR1 SGHTA, CDR2 FQGNSA. The CDR3 extends over 13 amino acids. The sample comes from a study of metastatic and nonmetastatic thyroid tumors. The study's findings and limits: Reportedly, malignant thyroid tumors had significantly higher TCR beta diversity than benign nodules, in blood and tumor.

Thyroid surgery was performed in patients who had received no treatment beforehand. In the source study's methods: For papillary thyroid cancer, a distant-metastasis classifier was constructed from CDR3 differences observed across clinicopathological groups. TCRdb used MiXCR to call clones anew from the PCR reads. V and J calls and clone size were set by TCRdb, not the authors. The table lists around 30,000 clones, 10% to 15% of them singletons. The source material was blood. The V call is TRBV7-2, the J call TRBJ1-2; the D is unclear. The origin of this receptor is a female donor with papillary thyroid cancer or a benign thyroid nodule (not recorded which). Some clones in this sample may be carry-over from other donors' samples. Here the CDR3 reads CASSSDWAYGYTF. The CDR3 DNA is TGTGCCAGCAGCTCGGACTGGGCATATGGTTACACCTTC.